This T cell receptor beta chain originates from a study of blood T cell repertoires in COVID-19. Overall study context: Collection of acute and convalescent COVID-19 samples took place in the United States, Italy and Spain.

Per the germline V gene, CDR1 is MNHEY and CDR2 is SVGAGI. There are 14 residues in the CDR3. Trimming cost V 8 bases and J 9 bases, with 20 bases left between them. The repertoire was sequenced with immunoSEQ multiplex PCR; TCRdb's copy has only in-frame clones and lacks some. The repertoire holds approximately 190,000 clones, approximately 80% seen once, with 6% to 8.5% in the top ten. Sequenced: peripheral blood. The source of this sequence is a man aged 60 to 69 with acute or convalescent COVID-19. The genes are TRBV6-5 and TRBJ2-1; the D gene is possibly TRBD2 (6 bases). The CDR3 coding sequence is TGTGCCAGCGTGGGGGGTTCGGGATTGGTTGAGCAGTTCTTC. Protein: CASVGGSGLVEQFF.